This T cell receptor (beta chain) was captured by sequencing in a study of immune cell composition in non-small cell lung cancer. Normal lung was taken at the farthest possible site, at least 3 cm from tumour. DNA was extracted from unsorted cell suspensions stored frozen. V shed 2 bases, J shed 5 bases, and the junction held 19 bases outside the gene matches. The germline V gene has CDR1 SGHRS and CDR2 YFSETQ. The CDR3 runs to 19 residues. Repertoires were generated with immunoSEQ multiplex PCR, while TCRdb's copy carries only in-frame clones and drops some. The table lists about 6,100 clones, around 71% of them singletons. This clone was seen once.

The chain employs TRBV5-1 and TRBJ2-1; 7 bases are shared with TRBD1. Sequenced sample: non-adjacent lung tissue. This clonotype was obtained from a human donor with non-small cell lung cancer. Written as DNA, the CDR3 is TGCGCCAGCAGCTTCCCTCGGGTTCCGGGACAGAGAAATAACAATGAGCAGTTCTTC. Residues: CASSFPRVPGQRNNNEQFF.